This is a list of T cell receptor beta chains from one sample in a study of T cell repertoires in cytomegalovirus infection. TCRdb called the reads again in MiXCR, with one record for every CDR3 protein. The sample carries hundreds of thousands of distinct CDR3 sequences, about 33% recorded once. Their target antigens are unknown. Sequenced material: cultured PBMCs, taken from culture after CMV antigen stimulation. The receptors derive from a human donor in good health (CMV status not recorded). Some clones in this sample may be carry-over from other donors' samples. CDR3s include the opening cysteine and the closing phenylalanine or tryptophan. D genes are given only for firm matches. Clone size is given for some rows only: seen once, a few or many times, or a class if the clone is expanded.

>TRBJ2-2|-|TRBD2|TRBV25-1
CASSEPGLAGAGELFF
TGTGCCAGCAGTGAGCCGGGACTAGCGGGGGCCGGGGAGCTGTTTTTT
>TRBJ2-3|-|TRBD2|TRBV7-2
CASSLASSGRVSDTQYF
TGTGCCAGCAGCTTAGCTTCTAGCGGGAGGGTGTCAGATACGCAGTATTTT
>TRBJ2-7|-|TRBD1|TRBV4-1
CASSPGQGGSYEQYF
TGCGCCAGCAGCCCCGGACAGGGTGGATCCTACGAGCAGTACTTC
>TRBJ2-6|-|-|TRBV10-3
CAISVQGSSGANVLTF
TGTGCCATCAGTGTCCAGGGGAGCTCTGGGGCCAACGTCCTGACTTTC
>TRBJ2-5|-|TRBD2|TRBV7-6
CASSLALGLGAQETQYF
TGTGCCAGCAGCTTAGCGTTGGGACTAGGCGCCCAAGAGACCCAGTACTTC
>TRBJ2-1|-|-|TRBV11-3
CASSLEGGNSYNEQFF
TGTGCCAGCAGCTTAGAAGGCGGGAACTCCTACAATGAGCAGTTCTTC
>TRBJ1-1|-|-|TRBV29-1
CSVARGGLGSTEAFF
TGCAGCGTTGCTCGGGGGGGGCTCGGGAGCACTGAAGCTTTCTTT
>TRBJ2-1|few|TRBD2|TRBV6-2/TRBV6-3
CASRAGLAGVPWFF
TGTGCCAGCAGAGCGGGACTAGCGGGAGTCCCCTGGTTCTTC
>TRBJ1-3|once|-|TRBV7-6
CASSLQGEAGNTIYF
TGTGCCAGCAGCTTGCAGGGTGAGGCCGGAAACACCATATATTTT
>TRBJ2-7|few|-|TRBV7-9
CASSFSLAYEQYF
TGTGCCAGCAGCTTCTCCCTAGCCTACGAGCAGTACTTC
>TRBJ2-1|-|TRBD2|TRBV6-2/TRBV6-3
CASSQLGTSGRGNEQFF
TGTGCCAGCAGTCAACTCGGGACTAGCGGGAGGGGGAATGAGCAGTTCTTC
>TRBJ2-1|-|TRBD1|TRBV7-9
CASSQTDRVNEQFF
TGTGCCAGCAGCCAGACGGACAGGGTAAATGAGCAGTTCTTC
>TRBJ2-3|few|TRBD2|TRBV7-2
CASSPSGISTDTQYF
TGTGCCAGCAGCCCTAGCGGGATATCCACAGATACGCAGTATTTT
>TRBJ2-1|-|TRBD2|TRBV28
CASTSPSAGTSGRDYNEQFF
TGTGCCAGCACCTCGCCATCGGCGGGGACTAGCGGGAGGGACTACAATGAGCAGTTCTTC
>TRBJ2-1|-|-|TRBV2
CASRRVRGNEQFF
TGTGCCAGCCGCCGCGTGAGGGGTAATGAGCAGTTCTTC
>TRBJ2-6|-|-|TRBV7-9
CASFLGEGNGANVLTF
TGTGCCAGCTTCCTAGGGGAAGGTAATGGGGCCAACGTCCTGACTTTC
>TRBJ2-7|-|-|TRBV7-9
CASSPFLGYEQYF
TGTGCCAGCAGCCCTTTTCTGGGTTACGAGCAGTACTTC
>TRBJ2-1|-|-|TRBV7-3
CASSLNREWYNEQFF
TGTGCCAGCAGCTTAAACCGGGAGTGGTACAATGAGCAGTTCTTC
>TRBJ2-1|many|-|TRBV12-3/TRBV12-4
CASSLTGTNEQFF
TGTGCCAGCAGTTTAACGGGGACCAATGAGCAGTTCTTC
>TRBJ1-1|few|-|TRBV6-1
CASSPKGAVRGTEAFF
TGTGCCAGCAGCCCCAAGGGCGCAGTCCGAGGCACTGAAGCTTTCTTT
>TRBJ2-2|-|-|TRBV4-2
CASSQDLGGGGTGELFF
TGTGCCAGCAGCCAAGATCTGGGGGGAGGGGGCACCGGGGAGCTGTTTTTT
>TRBJ1-2|-|TRBD1|TRBV7-3
CASSLIGQGGHGYTF
TGTGCCAGCAGCCTCATCGGACAGGGAGGTCATGGCTACACCTTC
>TRBJ2-7|-|-|TRBV7-3
CASSLTRGGSYEQYF
TGTGCCAGCAGCTTAACCCGGGGTGGCTCCTACGAGCAGTACTTC
>TRBJ1-2|-|-|TRBV12-5
CASGFDSPSKVYGYTF
TGTGCTAGTGGTTTTGACAGTCCTTCTAAAGTCTATGGCTACACCTTC
>TRBJ1-3|-|TRBD1|TRBV6-5
CASSPGTAYHTIYF
TGTGCCAGCAGTCCCGGGACAGCATACCACACCATATATTTT
>TRBJ2-1|-|-|TRBV2
CASSALPTGYNEQFF
TGTGCCAGCAGTGCCCTGCCCACAGGCTACAATGAGCAGTTCTTC
>TRBJ2-1|few|-|TRBV24-1
CATSDLGENEQFF
TGTGCCACCAGCGATTTGGGGGAGAATGAGCAGTTCTTC
>TRBJ1-1|many|-|TRBV7-2
CASSLDRVGRAFF
TGTGCCAGCAGCTTAGACAGGGTCGGTCGAGCTTTCTTT
>TRBJ2-5|few|-|TRBV6-6
CASSYDVETQYF
TGTGCCAGCAGTTACGATGTGGAGACCCAGTACTTC
>TRBJ1-4|-|TRBD1|TRBV28
CASSWDSQNNEKLFF
TGTGCCAGCAGTTGGGACAGCCAAAACAATGAAAAACTGTTTTTT
>TRBJ2-3|-|-|TRBV28
CASNLGGTVPSTDTQYF
TGTGCCAGCAACTTGGGAGGGACAGTCCCTAGCACAGATACGCAGTATTTT
>TRBJ2-2|few|-|TRBV7-9
CASSLGPSSAGELFF
TGTGCCAGCAGCTTAGGCCCAAGTAGCGCCGGGGAGCTGTTTTTT
>TRBJ1-1|few|-|TRBV11-2
CASSLAMESTEAFF
TGTGCCAGCAGCTTAGCAATGGAGAGCACTGAAGCTTTCTTT
>TRBJ2-1|-|TRBD1|TRBV12-3/TRBV12-4
CASTLSGTGRIDEQFF
TGTGCCAGCACCCTCAGCGGGACAGGGAGAATAGATGAGCAGTTCTTC
>TRBJ1-1|few|-|TRBV6-5
CASSYSGRDTEAFF
TGTGCCAGCAGTTACTCTGGCAGAGACACTGAAGCTTTCTTT
>TRBJ1-1|few|-|TRBV12-3/TRBV12-4
CASSLKGKNTEAFF
TGTGCCAGCAGTTTAAAAGGCAAAAACACTGAAGCTTTCTTT
>TRBJ2-7|-|TRBD1|TRBV27
CASSPGQGISYEQYF
TGTGCCAGCAGCCCGGGACAGGGAATCTCCTACGAGCAGTACTTC
>TRBJ2-6|-|TRBD1|TRBV24-1
CATSDTSGTGLLSGANVLTF
TGTGCCACCAGTGACACCTCCGGGACAGGGCTTCTCTCTGGGGCCAACGTCCTGACTTTC
>TRBJ2-5|-|-|TRBV6-2/TRBV6-3
CASSYASRETQYF
TGTGCCAGCAGTTACGCATCCAGAGAGACCCAGTACTTC
>TRBJ2-5|-|-|TRBV7-4
CASSSPDRAQETQYF
TGTGCCAGCAGCTCACCAGACAGAGCTCAAGAGACCCAGTACTTC
>TRBJ1-1|few|-|TRBV29-1
CSVARQVGYGEAFF
TGCAGCGTCGCACGACAGGTCGGGTATGGTGAAGCTTTCTTT
>TRBJ1-2|-|-|TRBV3-1
CASSQLVTANYGYTF
TGTGCCAGCAGCCAGCTTGTTACAGCTAACTATGGCTACACCTTC
>TRBJ2-5|few|-|TRBV25-1
CASMGDFQETQYF
TGTGCCAGCATGGGGGACTTCCAAGAGACCCAGTACTTC
>TRBJ1-5|many|-|TRBV12-3/TRBV12-4
CASSLNGGADQPQHF
TGTGCCAGCAGTTTAAACGGAGGGGCTGATCAGCCCCAGCATTTT
>TRBJ1-1|-|-|TRBV29-1
CSVVGGLNTEAFF
TGCAGCGTTGTTGGGGGTTTGAACACTGAAGCTTTCTTT
>TRBJ1-5|once|-|TRBV6-2/TRBV6-3
CATGSPGQPQHF
TGTGCCACAGGGAGCCCGGGTCAGCCCCAGCATTTT
>TRBJ2-1|few|TRBD2|TRBV11-1
CASSPAGLADNEQFF
TGTGCCAGCAGCCCAGCGGGACTAGCGGACAATGAGCAGTTCTTC
>TRBJ2-3|many|TRBD2|TRBV7-2
CASSLYGTSGSGPDTQYF
TGTGCCAGCAGCTTATATGGGACTAGCGGGAGTGGCCCAGATACGCAGTATTTT
>TRBJ2-3|-|-|TRBV20-1
CSIYGLSTDTQYF
TGCAGTATATACGGGCTCAGCACAGATACGCAGTATTTT
>TRBJ2-1|few|-|TRBV6-2/TRBV6-3
CASSYTTEWNEQFF
TGTGCCAGCAGTTACACGACCGAGTGGAATGAGCAGTTCTTC
>TRBJ1-4|many|-|TRBV7-8
CASSLAAPSTEKLFF
TGTGCCAGCAGCTTAGCGGCGCCCAGCACTGAAAAACTGTTTTTT
>TRBJ2-3|few|-|TRBV28
CASSRTTGFSDTQYF
TGTGCCAGCAGCAGAACCACAGGTTTTTCAGATACGCAGTATTTT
>TRBJ2-1|-|TRBD2|TRBV7-6
CASTLSGRQEQFF
TGTGCCAGCACTCTTAGCGGGAGGCAAGAGCAGTTCTTC
>TRBJ2-5|-|-|TRBV4-1
CASSQDVVRGSETQYF
TGCGCCAGCAGCCAAGATGTGGTTAGGGGGTCAGAGACCCAGTACTTC
>TRBJ1-5|few|-|TRBV7-4
CASSSNRDQPQHF
TGTGCCAGCAGCTCCAACAGGGATCAGCCCCAGCATTTT